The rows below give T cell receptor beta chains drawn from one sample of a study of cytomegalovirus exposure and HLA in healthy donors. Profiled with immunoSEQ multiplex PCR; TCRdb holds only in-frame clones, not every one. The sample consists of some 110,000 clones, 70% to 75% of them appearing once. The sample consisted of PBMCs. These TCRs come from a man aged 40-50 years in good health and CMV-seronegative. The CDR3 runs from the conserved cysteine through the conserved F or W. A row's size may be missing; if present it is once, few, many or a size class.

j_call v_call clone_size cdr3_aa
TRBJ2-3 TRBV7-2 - CASSSRTSGRTDTQYF
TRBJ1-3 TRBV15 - CATSRVGTAPGYGNTIYF
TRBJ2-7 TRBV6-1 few CASSGTGTYEQYF
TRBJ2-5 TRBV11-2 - CASSLGQGAIETQYF
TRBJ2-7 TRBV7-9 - CASSSRDRVYEQYF
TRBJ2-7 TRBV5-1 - CASSLGTGGTYEQYF
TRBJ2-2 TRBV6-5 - CASSLGTGLNTGELFF
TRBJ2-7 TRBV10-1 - CASSRGLESYEQYF
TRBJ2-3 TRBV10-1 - CASSLGLAGVDTQYF
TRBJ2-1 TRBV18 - CASSPLVGAGNEQFF
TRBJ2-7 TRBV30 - CAWSLPQGAPSF
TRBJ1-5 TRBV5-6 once CASSLVGAGQPQHF
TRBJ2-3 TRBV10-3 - CAISGGGATDTQYF
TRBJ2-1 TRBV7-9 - CASSLVGQGNHEQFF
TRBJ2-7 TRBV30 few CAWSPGTGSSYEQYF
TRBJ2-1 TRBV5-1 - CASSLTSGGSYNEQFF
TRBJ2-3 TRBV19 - CASSIGPQAATTDTQYF
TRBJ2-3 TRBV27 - CASSLSGGYNTDTQYF
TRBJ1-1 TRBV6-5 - CASSPHRDEAFF
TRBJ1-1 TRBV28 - CASSPDRSNTEAFF
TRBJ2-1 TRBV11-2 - CASSPGGPSSYNEQFF
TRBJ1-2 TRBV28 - CASSSQGYYGYTF
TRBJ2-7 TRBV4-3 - CASSQEISSYEQYF
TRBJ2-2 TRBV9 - CASNLPPGELFF
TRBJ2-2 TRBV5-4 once CASSLAGFAGAPGDGELFF
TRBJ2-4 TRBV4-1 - CASSQTGLGNIQYF
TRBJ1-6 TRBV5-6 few CASSLRQAAPSNSPLHF
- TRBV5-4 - CASSLGGGYEQYF
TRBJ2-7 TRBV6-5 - CASSRVGDREQYF